This T cell receptor beta chain came from a study of memory CD4+ T cells and cytomegalovirus serostatus. Overall study: Of the healthy Belgian adults, nine or ten were CMV seropositive and about 24 seronegative.

The sort gate was single viable CD3+CD4+CD8-CD45RO+ cells for memory CD4+ T cells. Donors' CMV status reflects serum IgG against pp150, pp28, p38, p52. General study results and limits: Suggested: most of the CMV-linked TCR signature lies in CD4+ memory cells. Repertoires predicted CMV serostatus with median bootstrapped AUC of approximately 0.94.

Method: immunoSEQ multiplex PCR; TCRdb's copy keeps in-frame clones and lacks some. The profile covers tens of thousands of clones, with around 83% appearing a single time and about 0.8% taken by the ten largest. Comment on this clone: Its antigen is undetermined.

Sequenced material: memory CD4+ T cells from blood. The TCR originated in an adult in good health and CMV-seronegative.

CDR3 amino acids: CAISDQGVGHGYTF. CDR3 nucleotides: TGTGCCATCAGTGATCAGGGGGTAGGCCATGGCTACACCTTC. The chain has TRBV10-3 and TRBJ1-2, with 7 bases aligning to TRBD1. The CDR3 sequence is 14 residues long. With 3 bases clipped from V and 6 bases from J, the junction kept 7 bases outside the gene matches. CDR1 ENHRY and CDR2 SYGVKD come from the germline V gene.